This TCR beta chain was documented in a study of blood T cell repertoires in COVID-19. Study-level information: Donors in the United States, Italy and Spain gave samples during acute or convalescent COVID-19.

CDR1 and CDR2 (germline): MNHEY, SVGAGI. With 7 bases removed from V and 3 bases from J, the gap between germline ends came to 12 bases. The CDR3 runs 14 residues. The method was immunoSEQ multiplex PCR; TCRdb's version includes in-frame clones alone and lacks a portion of them. The table has roughly 200,000 clones, around four fifths seen once; the top ten hold just over 8.5%. This sequence joins TRBV6-5 and TRBJ1-4, with D possibly TRBD1 on 6 matching bases. Source material: peripheral blood. The TCR sequence derives from a man in his forties or fifties with active or convalescent COVID-19. CDR3 residues: CASNPGQANEKLFF. The DNA for the CDR3 is TGTGCCAGCAATCCGGGACAAGCTAATGAAAAACTGTTTTTT.